This TCR beta chain was recovered during a study of OX40 agonist ivuxolimab in advanced cancers. CDR1 is LNHNV and CDR2 is YYDKDF in the germline V gene (reference sequence). The CDR3 loop spans 14 amino acids. Unmatched junction bases numbered 4, after V lost 1 base and J lost 9 bases. The data were produced by immunoSEQ multiplex PCR, yet TCRdb's version contains in-frame clones alone and is incomplete. The sample yields approximately 94,000 clones, 75% to 90% seen once. Here the sequenced sample was CD4+ or CD8+ T cells sorted from blood, taken in a trial of the OX40 agonist ivuxolimab. This rearrangement joins TRBV15 to TRBJ2-5, with 11 bases that match TRBD2. The clonotype originates from an adult with an advanced solid tumor such as melanoma, head and neck, liver or kidney cancer. Here the CDR3 DNA reads TGTGCCACCAGCAGAGTAACTAGCGGGAGTTCCCAGTACTTC. Amino acid sequence: CATSRVTSGSSQYF.